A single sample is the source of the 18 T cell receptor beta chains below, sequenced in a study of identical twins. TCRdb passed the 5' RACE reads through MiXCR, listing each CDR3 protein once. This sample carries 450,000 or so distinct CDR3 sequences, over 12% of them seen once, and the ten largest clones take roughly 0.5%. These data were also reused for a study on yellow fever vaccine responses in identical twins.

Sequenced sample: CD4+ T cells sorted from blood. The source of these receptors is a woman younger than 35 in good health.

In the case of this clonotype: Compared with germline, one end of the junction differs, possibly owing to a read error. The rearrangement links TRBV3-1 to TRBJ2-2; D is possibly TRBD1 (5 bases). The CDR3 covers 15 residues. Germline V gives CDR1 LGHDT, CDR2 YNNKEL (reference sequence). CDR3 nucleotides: TGTGCCACCAGCCAATATAAGGGGCCAACCGGGGAGCTGTTTTTT. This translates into CATSQYKGPTGELFF.

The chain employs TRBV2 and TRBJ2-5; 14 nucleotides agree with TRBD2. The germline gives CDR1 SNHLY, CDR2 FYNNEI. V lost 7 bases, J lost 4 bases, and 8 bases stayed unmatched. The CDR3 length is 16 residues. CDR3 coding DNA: TGTGCCAGCACCCCGAGACTAGCGGGAGGGCTAGAGACCCAGTACTTC. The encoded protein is CASTPRLAGGLETQYF.

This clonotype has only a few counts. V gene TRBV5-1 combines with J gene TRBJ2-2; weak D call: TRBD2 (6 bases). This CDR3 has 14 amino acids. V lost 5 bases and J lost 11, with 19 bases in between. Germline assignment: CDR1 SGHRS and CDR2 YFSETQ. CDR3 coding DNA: TGCGCCAGCAGTCCAATCGGGAGCCCAAACGAGCTGTTTTTT. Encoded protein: CASSPIGSPNELFF.

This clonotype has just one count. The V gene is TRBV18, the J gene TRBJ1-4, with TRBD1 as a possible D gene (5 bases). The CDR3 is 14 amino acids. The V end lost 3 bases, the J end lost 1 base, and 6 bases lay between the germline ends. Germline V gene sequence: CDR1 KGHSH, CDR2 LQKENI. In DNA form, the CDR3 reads TGTGCCAGCTCACCGACAGTAACTAATGAAAAACTGTTTTTT. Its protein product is CASSPTVTNEKLFF. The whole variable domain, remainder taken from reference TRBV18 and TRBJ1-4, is NAGVMQNPRHLVRRRGQEARLRCSPMKGHSHVYWYRQLPEEGLKFMVYLQKENIIDESGMPKERFSAEFPKEGPSILRIQQVVRGDSAAYFCASSPTVTNEKLFFGSGTQLSVL.

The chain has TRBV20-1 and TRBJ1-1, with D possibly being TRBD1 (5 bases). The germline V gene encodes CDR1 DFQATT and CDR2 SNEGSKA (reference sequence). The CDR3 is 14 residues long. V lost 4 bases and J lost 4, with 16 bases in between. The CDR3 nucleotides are TGCAGTGCTAAAGGGACGGAGGTAGGCACTGAAGCTTTCTTT. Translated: CSAKGTEVGTEAFF.

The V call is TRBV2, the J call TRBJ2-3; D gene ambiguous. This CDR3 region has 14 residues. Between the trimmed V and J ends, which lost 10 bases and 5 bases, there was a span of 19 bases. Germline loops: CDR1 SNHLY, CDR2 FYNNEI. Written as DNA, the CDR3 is TGTGCCACCAAGCAGACTCTAGTAGGAGATACGCAGTATTTT. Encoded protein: CATKQTLVGDTQYF.

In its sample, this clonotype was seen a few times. In DNA, the CDR3 is TGCAGTGCTAGGCGTCAAGACAGGGAAAGGGCCAAAAACATTCAGTACTTC. Protein product: CSARRQDRERAKNIQYF. The chain employs TRBV20-1 and TRBJ2-4, with 7 bases that match TRBD1. J lost 1 base, V lost 3 bases, and 12 bases had no gene match. This CDR3 region has 17 residues. The germline V gene has CDR1 DFQATT and CDR2 SNEGSKA (reference sequence).

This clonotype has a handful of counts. CDR3 sequence reads: CASSESWYRGNTGELFF. The CDR3 DNA reads TGTGCCAGCAGTGAAAGTTGGTATAGGGGGAACACCGGGGAGCTGTTTTTT. The rearrangement uses TRBV2 and TRBJ2-2; a possible D gene is TRBD1 (5 bases). Germline CDR1 is SNHLY and CDR2 is FYNNEI. Between the trimmed V and J ends, which lost 2 bases and 1 base, there was a span of 14 bases. The CDR3 is 17 residues long. Based on the CDR3 plus reference TRBV2 and TRBJ2-2, the full variable domain is EPEVTQTPSHQVTQMGQEVILRCVPISNHLYFYWYRQILGQKVEFLVSFYNNEISEKSEIFDDQFSVERPDGSNFTLKIRSTKLEDSAMYFCASSESWYRGNTGELFFGEGSRLTVL.

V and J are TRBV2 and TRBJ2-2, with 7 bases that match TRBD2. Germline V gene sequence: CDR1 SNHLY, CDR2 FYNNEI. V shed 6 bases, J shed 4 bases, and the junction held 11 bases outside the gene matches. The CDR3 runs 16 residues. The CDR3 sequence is CASRPGAGALTGELFF. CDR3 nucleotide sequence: TGTGCCAGCAGGCCTGGGGCGGGAGCTCTCACCGGGGAGCTGTTTTTT.

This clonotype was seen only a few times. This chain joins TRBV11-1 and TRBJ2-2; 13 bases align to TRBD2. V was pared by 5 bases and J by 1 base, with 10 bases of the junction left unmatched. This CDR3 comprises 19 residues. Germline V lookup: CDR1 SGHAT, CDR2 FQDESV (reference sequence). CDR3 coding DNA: TGTGCCAGCAGCCCACCAGGACTAGCGGGGGCCCAGAACACCGGGGAGCTGTTTTTT. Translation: CASSPPGLAGAQNTGELFF.

This chain's CDR3 is CASRQGNYGYTF. CDR3 DNA sequence: TGTGCCAGCAGACAAGGAAACTATGGCTACACCTTC. The rearrangement links TRBV6-5 to TRBJ1-2; no clear D gene. Looked up from germline, CDR1 is MNHEY and CDR2 is SVGAGI. There are 12 residues in the CDR3. The V and J ends lost 6 bases and 2 bases respectively, with 7 bases between them.

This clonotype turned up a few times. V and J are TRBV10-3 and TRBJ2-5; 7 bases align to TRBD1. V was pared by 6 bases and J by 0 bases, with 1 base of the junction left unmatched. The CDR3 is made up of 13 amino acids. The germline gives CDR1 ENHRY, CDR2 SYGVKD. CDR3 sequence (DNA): TGTGCCATCAGCGGACAGGACCAAGAGACCCAGTACTTC. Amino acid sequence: CAISGQDQETQYF.

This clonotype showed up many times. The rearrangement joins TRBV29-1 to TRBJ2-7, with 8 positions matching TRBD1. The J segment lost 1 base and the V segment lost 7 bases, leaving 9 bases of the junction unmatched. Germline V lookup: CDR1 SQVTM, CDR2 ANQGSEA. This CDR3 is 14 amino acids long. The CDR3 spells CSATKGTGSYEQYF. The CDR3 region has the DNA TGCAGCGCAACAAAGGGGACAGGATCCTACGAGCAGTACTTC.

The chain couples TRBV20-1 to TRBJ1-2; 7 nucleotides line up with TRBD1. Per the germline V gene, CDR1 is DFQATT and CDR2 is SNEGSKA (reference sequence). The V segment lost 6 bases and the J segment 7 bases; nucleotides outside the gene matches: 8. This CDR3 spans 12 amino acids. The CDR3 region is CSAINRGIGYTF. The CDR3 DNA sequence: TGCAGTGCAATCAACAGGGGAATTGGCTACACCTTC.

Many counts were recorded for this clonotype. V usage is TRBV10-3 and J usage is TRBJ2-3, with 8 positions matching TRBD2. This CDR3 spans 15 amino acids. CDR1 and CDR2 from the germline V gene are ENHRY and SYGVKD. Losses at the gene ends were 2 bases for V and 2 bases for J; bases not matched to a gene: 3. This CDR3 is CAISEGSGVTDTQYF. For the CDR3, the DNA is TGTGCCATCAGTGAGGGTAGCGGGGTCACAGATACGCAGTATTTT.

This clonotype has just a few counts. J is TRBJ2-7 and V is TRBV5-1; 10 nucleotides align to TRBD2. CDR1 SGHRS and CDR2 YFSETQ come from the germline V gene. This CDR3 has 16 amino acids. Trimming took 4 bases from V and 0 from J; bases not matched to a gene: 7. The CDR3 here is CASSPRGTSASYEQYF. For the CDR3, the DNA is TGCGCCAGCAGCCCCCGCGGGACTAGCGCCTCCTACGAGCAGTACTTC.

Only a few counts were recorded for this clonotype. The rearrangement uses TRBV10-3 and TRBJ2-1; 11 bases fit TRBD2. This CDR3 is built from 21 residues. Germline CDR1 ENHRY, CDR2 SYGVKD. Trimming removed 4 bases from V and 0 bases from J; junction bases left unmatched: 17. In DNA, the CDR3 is TGTGCCATCAGTGTTCCGGGGGCTAGCGGGGGGCCCTCGCCCTCCTACAATGAGCAGTTCTTC. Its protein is CAISVPGASGGPSPSYNEQFF.

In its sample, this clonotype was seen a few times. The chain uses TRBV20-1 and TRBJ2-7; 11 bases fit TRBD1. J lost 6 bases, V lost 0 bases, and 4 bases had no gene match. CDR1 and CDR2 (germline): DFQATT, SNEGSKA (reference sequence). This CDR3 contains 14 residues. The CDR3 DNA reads TGCAGTGCTAGAGAAGGACAGGGGGCCCGCGAGCAGTACTTC. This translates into CSAREGQGAREQYF.